The next 27 T cell receptor beta chains were all read from a single sample in a study of shared clonotypes between healthy human individuals. The data were produced by immunoSEQ multiplex PCR, yet TCRdb's version contains in-frame clones alone and is incomplete. The table records about 1.1 million clones, approximately 80% of them present only once. The material sequenced was memory CD4+ T cells from PBMCs. Subset indicated: CD45RA-negative fraction. The origin of the receptors is a man in his late teens or twenties in good health. Some clones in this sample may be carry-over from other donors' samples.

This clone was seen a single time. V gene TRBV30 combines with J gene TRBJ2-5; 9 positions match TRBD2. The CDR3 totals 14 residues. CDR1 is GTSNPN and CDR2 is SVGIG in the germline V gene (reference sequence). Losses at the gene ends were 1 base for V and 11 bases for J; bases not matched to a gene: 11. CDR3 DNA: TGTGCCTGGAGTGGACTAGCGGTTCTCCGGGAGCAGTACTTC. It translates to CAWSGLAVLREQYF. Full variable domain (missing parts from reference TRBV30 and TRBJ2-5): SQTIHQWPATLVQPVGSPLSLECTVEGTSNPNLYWYRQAAGRGLQLLFYSVGIGQISSEVPQNLSASRPQDRQFILSSKKLLLSDSGFYLCAWSGLAVLREQYFGPGTRLLVL.

DNA of the CDR3: TGTGCCAGCAGCCGGTGGGCGGGAGGCGGTCGGGGGGAGCTGTTTTTT. Translated, it gives CASSRWAGGGRGELFF. The chain employs TRBV7-2 and TRBJ2-2; 8 positions match TRBD2. The CDR3 is made up of 16 amino acids. The germline V gene encodes CDR1 SGHTA and CDR2 FQGNSA. V was clipped by 5 bases and J by 8 bases; unmatched bases: 13. Looking up the rest from reference TRBV7-2 and TRBJ2-2 gives the full variable domain: GAGVSQSPSNKVTEKGKDVELRCDPISGHTALYWYRQSLGQGLEFLIYFQGNSAPDKSGLPSDRFSAERTGGSVSTLTIQRTQQEDSAVYLCASSRWAGGGRGELFFGEGSRLTVL.

As for this clone: This specimen includes other DNA sequences encoding the same CDR3. The chain employs TRBV29-1 and TRBJ1-5; maybe TRBD1 (6 bases). Trimming cost V 6 bases and J 4 bases, with 13 bases left between them. The germline gives CDR1 SQVTM, CDR2 ANQGSEA. CDR3 length: 13 amino acids. CDR3 coding DNA: TGCAGCGTCGGAGGGGGAAGGAATCAGCCCCAGCATTTT. The encoded protein is CSVGGGRNQPQHF.

The J gene is TRBJ1-5, the V gene TRBV28, with D possibly TRBD1 on 6 matching bases. V lost 6 bases and J lost 7, with 10 bases in between. This CDR3 has 12 residues. Germline V gives CDR1 MDHEN, CDR2 SYDVKM. CDR3 sequence (DNA): TGTGCCAGCAGACAGGGTTGGCAGCCCCAGCATTTT. Protein: CASRQGWQPQHF.

This chain links TRBV2 with TRBJ1-4; D gene unclear. The CDR3 loop spans 15 amino acids. V gave up 7 bases and J gave up 0 bases, with 12 bases separating them. The germline V gene encodes CDR1 SNHLY and CDR2 FYNNEI. CDR3: CASNMQAATNEKLFF. The CDR3 region has the DNA TGTGCCAGCAACATGCAGGCAGCAACTAATGAAAAACTGTTTTTT.

This chain connects TRBV15 to TRBJ2-2, with D hard to call. Germline V CDR1 and CDR2: LNHNV, YYDKDF (reference sequence). This CDR3 spans 16 amino acids. Trimming took 0 bases from V and 3 from J, leaving 11 bases between them. Here the CDR3 reads CATSRESNWDTGELFF. The CDR3 DNA is TGTGCCACCAGCAGAGAGTCGAATTGGGACACCGGGGAGCTGTTTTTT.

This clone was observed a few times. A much larger clone lies one base from this, so it may be a read error. The rearrangement links TRBV25-1 to TRBJ1-1; 7 bases fit TRBD1. The CDR3 covers 13 residues. V trimming: 6 bases; J trimming: 1 base; junction bases outside the gene matches: 2. Germline V gene sequence: CDR1 MGHDK, CDR2 SYGVNS. DNA for the CDR3: TGTGCCAGCAGAGGACAGGAGAACACTGAAGCTTTCTTT. As protein: CASRGQENTEAFF.

V gene TRBV29-1 combines with J gene TRBJ2-3; D is unclear. Germline V CDR1 and CDR2: SQVTM, ANQGSEA. V lost 3 bases, J lost 2 bases, and 9 bases lay in between. CDR3 length: 13 residues. The CDR3 region is CSVDRPTTDTQYF. CDR3 DNA: TGCAGCGTTGACAGGCCGACCACAGATACGCAGTATTTT.

This chain joins TRBV7-2 and TRBJ2-7, with a tentative D call TRBD2 (6 bases). Germline CDR1 SGHTA, CDR2 FQGNSA. Trimming cost V 0 bases and J 6 bases, with 12 bases left between them. The CDR3 runs 14 residues. CDR3 nucleotides: TGTGCCAGCAGCTTAGCCCACGGGCGGGGCGAGCAGTACTTC. It specifies CASSLAHGRGEQYF.

The chain combines TRBV29-1 with TRBJ2-3; 7 nucleotides align to TRBD2. The V gene's germline CDR1 is SQVTM and CDR2 ANQGSEA. The CDR3 loop spans 14 amino acids. After removal of 4 bases from V and 2 bases from J, the junction contained 6 bases not matched to a gene. The DNA for the CDR3 is TGCAGCGTTGCACGCCTAGCGGACACAGATACGCAGTATTTT. This translates into CSVARLADTDTQYF.

V usage is TRBV18 and J usage is TRBJ2-7, with no clear D. V shed 2 bases and J shed 2 bases, with 10 bases lying between them. This CDR3 has 14 amino acids. The germline gives CDR1 KGHSH, CDR2 LQKENI. The DNA for the CDR3 is TGTGCCAGCTCACCATTGGTCAGGCCCTACGAGCAGTACTTC. This gives the protein CASSPLVRPYEQYF.

The chain carries TRBV9 and TRBJ1-3; weak D call: TRBD1 (5 bases). Per germline, CDR1 SGDLS and CDR2 YYNGEE. Trimming took 4 bases from V and 0 from J, leaving 17 bases between them. The CDR3 consists of 17 residues. CDR3 nucleotides: TGTGCCAGCAGCATAAGAGAACAGGTCTCCTCTGGAAACACCATATATTTT. This translates into CASSIREQVSSGNTIYF.

This chain connects TRBV20-1 to TRBJ2-2; D gene uncertain. CDR1 is DFQATT, CDR2 SNEGSKA, per germline (reference sequence). The CDR3 has 11 amino acids. Trimming left V 6 bases short and J 5 bases short, with 7 bases between. The CDR3 DNA follows: TGCAGTGCACCTAGGACCGGGGAGCTGTTTTTT. It translates to CSAPRTGELFF.

This chain's CDR3 is CASSPDGSTDTQYF. DNA of the CDR3: TGTGCCAGCAGCCCGGACGGGAGCACAGATACGCAGTATTTT. The rearrangement joins TRBV7-2 to TRBJ2-3; no reliable D call. CDR1 is SGHTA and CDR2 is FQGNSA in the germline V gene. The CDR3 is 14 amino acids. Trimming left V 5 bases short and J 0 bases short, with 9 bases between.

The V and J genes are TRBV4-2 and TRBJ2-5; 7 bases agree with TRBD2. The J segment lost 1 base and the V segment lost 0 bases, leaving 29 bases of the junction unmatched. The CDR3 spans 24 residues. Germline V lookup: CDR1 LGHNA, CDR2 YNFKEQ. CDR3 in amino acids: CASSQDLRWGDLTGGMAGQETQYF. As DNA, the CDR3 is TGTGCCAGCAGCCAAGATCTTCGGTGGGGAGACTTGACGGGGGGAATGGCGGGCCAAGAGACCCAGTACTTC.

This chain uses TRBV9 with TRBJ2-7; 8 bases are a match to TRBD1. There are 15 residues in the CDR3. Germline V CDR1 and CDR2: SGDLS, YYNGEE. Trimming removed 4 bases from V and 6 bases from J; junction bases left unmatched: 12. CDR3 region: CASSRLDRGRGEQYF. In DNA form, the CDR3 reads TGTGCCAGCAGCCGCCTTGACAGGGGTAGGGGCGAGCAGTACTTC.

The chain links TRBV5-1 to TRBJ2-7; unclear D gene. CDR3 length: 14 residues. The germline gives CDR1 SGHRS, CDR2 YFSETQ. V lost 6 bases and J 1 base, leaving 14 bases between the germline ends. The CDR3 reads CASNPGTESYEQYF. Written as DNA, the CDR3 is TGCGCCAGCAACCCAGGTACCGAGTCCTACGAGCAGTACTTC. The whole variable domain, remainder taken from reference TRBV5-1 and TRBJ2-7, is KAGVTQTPRYLIKTRGQQVTLSCSPISGHRSVSWYQQTPGQGLQFLFEYFSETQRNKGNFPGRFSGRQFSNSRSEMNVSTLELGDSALYLCASNPGTESYEQYFGPGTRLTVT.

This clone was picked up a small number of times. This chain connects TRBV10-2 to TRBJ2-5; a weak D match, TRBD2 (6 bases). CDR1 is WSHSY and CDR2 is SAAADI in the germline V gene. The CDR3 length is 15 residues. The V end lost 5 bases, the J end lost 5 bases, and 18 bases lay between the germline ends. The DNA for the CDR3 is TGCGCCAGCAGTTTGCAGTCTCGGGGGTTCGAGACCCAGTACTTC. It yields the protein CASSLQSRGFETQYF.

The gene calls are TRBV7-8 and TRBJ2-5; the match to TRBD2 covers 13 bases. The CDR3 runs 17 residues. Germline CDR1 SGHVS, CDR2 FQNEAQ. V trimming: 6 bases; J trimming: 5 bases; junction bases outside the gene matches: 12. In DNA, the CDR3 is TGTGCCAGCAGACAAGGACTAGCGGGAGCCCTCGGGGAGACCCAGTACTTC. Translated, it gives CASRQGLAGALGETQYF.

The rearrangement links TRBV6-6 to TRBJ2-7; 9 bases line up with TRBD1. The CDR3 covers 15 residues. V trimming: 6 bases; J trimming: 5 bases; junction bases outside the gene matches: 11. The V gene's germline CDR1 is MNHNY and CDR2 SVGAGI (reference sequence). This chain's CDR3 is CASRPTGTGRNEQYF. In DNA form, the CDR3 reads TGTGCCAGCAGGCCTACCGGGACAGGGCGCAACGAGCAGTACTTC.

DNA of the CDR3: TGTGCCAGCAGGCGCCGGGACCACAGCTCCTACGAGCAGTACTTC. Translation: CASRRRDHSSYEQYF. The chain employs TRBV7-2 and TRBJ2-5, with D perhaps given as TRBD1 or TRBD2 (5 bases each). The end of the DNA fits TRBJ2-7 better, so the J call may be wrong. The CDR3 covers 15 residues. Per germline, CDR1 SGHTA and CDR2 FQGNSA.

The genes are TRBV4-3 and TRBJ2-6; unclear D gene. The CDR3 is 18 residues long. V lost 1 base and J lost 1, with 14 bases in between. Germline V CDR1 and CDR2: LGHNA, YSLEER. The CDR3 nucleotides are TGCGCCAGCAGCCAAGGGCTGCGTGGAAGGTCTGGGGCCAACGTCCTGACTTTC. It yields the protein CASSQGLRGRSGANVLTF.

The chain combines TRBV6-1 with TRBJ1-1, with D hard to call. V lost 7 bases to trimming and J lost 3 bases, with 12 bases between them. Germline V lookup: CDR1 MNHNS, CDR2 SASEGT. This CDR3 spans 13 amino acids. CDR3 loop: CASTRSGYTEAFF. The CDR3 nucleotides read TGTGCCAGCACCAGGAGTGGGTACACTGAAGCTTTCTTT.

The chain is built from TRBV9 and TRBJ1-1; D uncertain. The CDR3 consists of 14 residues. V gave up 0 bases and J gave up 1 base, with 7 bases separating them. Germline values: CDR1 SGDLS, CDR2 YYNGEE. The CDR3: CASSVAAGNTEAFF. The CDR3 coding sequence is TGTGCCAGCAGCGTAGCAGCAGGGAACACTGAAGCTTTCTTT.

V and J are TRBV11-3 and TRBJ1-5, with TRBD1 matching 8 bases. Unmatched junction bases numbered 14, after V lost 1 base and J lost 6 bases. This CDR3 has 18 amino acids. The germline CDR1 and CDR2 sequences are SGHNT and YENEEA. CDR3 in amino acids: CASSLGRADRALLQPQHF. The CDR3 bases are TGTGCCAGCAGCTTAGGAAGGGCGGACAGGGCGTTACTTCAGCCCCAGCATTTT.

With regard to this clone: Other DNA sequences of this sample code for an identical CDR3. The chain is built from TRBV18 and TRBJ2-5; TRBD1 matches at 7 bases. From germline, CDR1 is KGHSH and CDR2 LQKENI. The length of the CDR3 is 15 residues. V dropped 0 bases and J dropped 3; count of bases not matched to a gene: 4. CDR3 nucleotide sequence: TGTGCCAGCTCACCACCGGGACAGCTAAAAGAGACCCAGTACTTC. This gives the protein CASSPPGQLKETQYF.

This clone showed up just once. The chain combines TRBV11-2 with TRBJ1-1; D ambiguous. The CDR3 consists of 14 residues. Germline CDR1 SGHAT, CDR2 FQNNGV. Trimming shortened V by 5 bases and J by 1 base, and 11 bases separated the two germline ends. CDR3: CASSRLWRNTEAFF. The CDR3 DNA follows: TGTGCCAGCAGCCGCCTCTGGAGGAACACTGAAGCTTTCTTT.